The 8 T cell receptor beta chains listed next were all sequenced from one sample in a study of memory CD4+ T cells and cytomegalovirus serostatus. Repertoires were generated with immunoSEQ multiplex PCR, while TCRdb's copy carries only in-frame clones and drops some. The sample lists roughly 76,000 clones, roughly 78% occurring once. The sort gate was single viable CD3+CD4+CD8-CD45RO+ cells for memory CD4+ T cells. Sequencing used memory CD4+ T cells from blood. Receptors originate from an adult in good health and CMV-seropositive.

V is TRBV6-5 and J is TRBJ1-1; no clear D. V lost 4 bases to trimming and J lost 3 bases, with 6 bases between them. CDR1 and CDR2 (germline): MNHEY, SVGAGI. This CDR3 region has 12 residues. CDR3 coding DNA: TGTGCCAGCAGTTCCGGGGACACTGAAGCTTTCTTT. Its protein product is CASSSGDTEAFF.

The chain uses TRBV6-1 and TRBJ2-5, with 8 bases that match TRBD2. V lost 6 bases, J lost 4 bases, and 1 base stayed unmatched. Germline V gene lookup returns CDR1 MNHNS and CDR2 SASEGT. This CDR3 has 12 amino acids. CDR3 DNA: TGTGCCAGCAGGCTAGCGGGAGAGACCCAGTACTTC. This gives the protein CASRLAGETQYF.

The CDR3 protein is CASRLDRQGAEAFF. The CDR3 DNA reads as TGTGCCAGCAGGTTGGATCGACAGGGGGCTGAAGCTTTCTTT. The chain recombines TRBV7-9 with TRBJ1-1; TRBD1 aligns across 9 bases. Looked up from germline, CDR1 is SEHNR and CDR2 is FQNEAQ (reference sequence). The CDR3 is 14 residues long. Losses at the gene ends were 6 bases for V and 6 bases for J; bases not matched to a gene: 8.

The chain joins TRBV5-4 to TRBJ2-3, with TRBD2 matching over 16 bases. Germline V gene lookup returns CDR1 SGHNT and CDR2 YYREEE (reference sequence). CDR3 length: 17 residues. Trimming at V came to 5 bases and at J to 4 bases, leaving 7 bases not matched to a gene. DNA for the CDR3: TGTGCCAGCAGACCCGGGACTAGCGGGAGGGCCCCAGATACGCAGTATTTT. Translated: CASRPGTSGRAPDTQYF.

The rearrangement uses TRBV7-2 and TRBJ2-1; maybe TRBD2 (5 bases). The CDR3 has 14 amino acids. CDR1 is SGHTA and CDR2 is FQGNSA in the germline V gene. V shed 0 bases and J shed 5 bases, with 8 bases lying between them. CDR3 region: CASSLAGEHNEQFF. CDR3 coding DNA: TGTGCCAGCAGCTTAGCGGGAGAGCACAATGAGCAGTTCTTC.

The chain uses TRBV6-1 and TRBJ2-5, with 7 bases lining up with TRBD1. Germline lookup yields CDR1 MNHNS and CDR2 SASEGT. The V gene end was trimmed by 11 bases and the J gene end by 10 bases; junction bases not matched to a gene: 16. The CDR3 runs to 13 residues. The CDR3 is CAFRQGNNGGQYF. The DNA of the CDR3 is TGTGCCTTTCGACAGGGAAATAATGGGGGCCAGTACTTC.

The DNA for the CDR3 is TGTGCCACCAGCGAAAACCCCGGCTCCGGGCAGCCCCAGCATTTT. Translating gives CATSENPGSGQPQHF. The J gene is TRBJ1-5, the V gene TRBV15; no firm D call. Germline assignment: CDR1 LNHNV and CDR2 YYDKDF (reference sequence). This CDR3 is built from 15 residues. Trimming pared 5 bases from V and 7 bases from J, leaving 18 bases between.

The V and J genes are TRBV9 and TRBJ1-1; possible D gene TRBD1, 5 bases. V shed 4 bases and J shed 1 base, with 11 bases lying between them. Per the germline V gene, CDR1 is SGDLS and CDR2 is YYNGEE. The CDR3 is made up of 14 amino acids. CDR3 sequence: CASSLDSENTEAFF. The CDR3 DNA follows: TGTGCCAGCAGCCTCGACAGTGAGAACACTGAAGCTTTCTTT.